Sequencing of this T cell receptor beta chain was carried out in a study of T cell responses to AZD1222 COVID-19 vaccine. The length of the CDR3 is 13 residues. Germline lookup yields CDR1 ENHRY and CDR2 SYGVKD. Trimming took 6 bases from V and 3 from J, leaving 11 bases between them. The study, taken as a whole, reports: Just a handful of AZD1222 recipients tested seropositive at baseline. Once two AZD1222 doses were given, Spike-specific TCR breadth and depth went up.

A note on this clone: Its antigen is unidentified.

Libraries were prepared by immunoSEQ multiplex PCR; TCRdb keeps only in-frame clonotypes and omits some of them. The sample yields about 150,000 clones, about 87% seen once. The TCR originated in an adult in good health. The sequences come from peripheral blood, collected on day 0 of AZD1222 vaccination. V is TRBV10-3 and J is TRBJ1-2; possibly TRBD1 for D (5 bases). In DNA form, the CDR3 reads TGTGCCATCAGCATCAAGACAGACTATGGCTACACCTTC. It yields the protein CAISIKTDYGYTF.